Listed below are T cell receptor beta chains from one sample, sequenced in a study of CD8 T cells in ankylosing spondylitis. Each CDR3 protein is one row after TCRdb ran MiXCR on the 5' RACE reads. The table lists some 38,000 distinct CDR3 sequences, 9% to 12% of them singletons. Sequenced material: blood, either unsorted or a sorted T cell fraction (not recorded which). The receptors were sampled from a male donor with ankylosing spondylitis or in good health (not recorded which). Both conserved end residues are part of each CDR3. The D gene is left open where the match is weak. The listing skips clone size in some rows; elsewhere it reads once, few, many or a size class.

CDR3 length	V gene	clone size	D gene	J gene	CDR3 protein	CDR3 DNA
13	TRBV20-1	many	-	TRBJ1-2	CSAPLTVNYGYTF	TGCAGTGCTCCCCTTACCGTTAACTATGGCTACACCTTC
15	TRBV4-1	many	-	TRBJ2-3	CASSQVLALTDTQYF	TGCGCCAGCAGCCAAGTCCTAGCACTGACAGATACGCAGTATTTT
15	TRBV9	many	TRBD2	TRBJ2-1	CASSVSGLKNYEQFF	TGTGCCAGCAGCGTATCGGGACTAAAGAACTATGAGCAGTTCTTC
16	TRBV12-3/TRBV12-4	many	TRBD2	TRBJ2-5	CASSSTSGTTRETQYF	TGTGCCAGCAGTTCGACTAGCGGCACAACGAGGGAGACCCAGTACTTC
15	TRBV10-3	-	-	TRBJ2-3	CAISEHRVRTDTRYF	TGTGCCATCAGTGAACACAGGGTTCGCACAGATACGCGGTATTTT
13	TRBV5-1	few	-	TRBJ2-5	CASSAGSQETQYF	TGCGCCAGCAGCGCTGGGTCCCAAGAGACCCAGTACTTC
14	TRBV19	many	-	TRBJ1-5	CASSIGAGSLPQHF	TGTGCCAGTAGTATAGGGGCAGGGAGTTTGCCCCAGCATTTT
14	TRBV10-3	many	TRBD2	TRBJ2-3	CATKREGFTDTQYF	TGTGCCACTAAGCGGGAGGGTTTCACAGATACGCAGTATTTT
12	TRBV27	few	-	TRBJ2-3	CASTGGSDTQYF	TGTGCCAGCACCGGGGGCAGCGATACGCAGTATTTT
14	TRBV5-1	many	-	TRBJ1-4	CASSLQGTNEKLFF	TGCGCCAGCAGCTTGCAGGGTACTAATGAAAAACTGTTTTTT
11	TRBV7-2	many	-	TRBJ1-1	CASSLWGGAFF	TGTGCCAGCAGCCTCTGGGGGGGAGCTTTCTTT
14	TRBV7-2	many	TRBD1	TRBJ2-5	CASSSGTGRETQYF	TGTGCCAGCAGCTCTGGGACAGGGAGAGAGACCCAGTACTTC
10	TRBV4-3	-	-	TRBJ2-7	CASTSYEQYF	TGCGCCAGCACTTCCTACGAGCAGTACTTC
11	TRBV5-1	many	-	TRBJ2-4	CASSLGASQYF	TGCGCCAGCAGCTTGGGCGCTTCTCAGTACTTC
12	TRBV20-1	many	TRBD2	TRBJ2-3	CSTGLATDTQYF	TGCAGTACTGGACTAGCCACAGATACGCAGTATTTT
16	TRBV7-2	many	TRBD2	TRBJ2-1	CASSPIGLASYNEQFF	TGTGCCAGCAGCCCTATTGGACTAGCCTCCTACAATGAGCAGTTCTTC
16	TRBV6-2/TRBV6-3	many	-	TRBJ2-2	CASSRGLVRNTGELFF	TGTGCCAGCAGCCGCGGATTGGTCAGAAACACCGGGGAGCTGTTTTTT
19	TRBV4-1	many	TRBD1	TRBJ1-1	CASSQAPNAPDRGRREAFF	TGCGCCAGCAGCCAAGCCCCAAACGCGCCGGACAGGGGTCGAAGGGAAGCTTTCTTT
12	TRBV2	many	-	TRBJ2-5	CASSPDSVAQYF	TGTGCCAGCAGTCCGGACTCTGTCGCCCAGTACTTC
13	TRBV2	once	-	TRBJ1-1	CASSPGLGTEAFF	TGTGCCAGCAGTCCGGGGCTAGGCACTGAAGCTTTCTTT
13	TRBV7-3	once	-	TRBJ2-5	CASSLGTTETQYF	TGTGCCAGCAGCTTGGGGACAACGGAGACCCAGTACTTC
17	TRBV12-3/TRBV12-4	-	-	TRBJ2-1	CASSLIRTRASNNEQFF	TGTGCCAGCAGTTTAATCAGGACTCGCGCATCCAACAATGAGCAGTTCTTC
14	TRBV25-1	many	-	TRBJ1-3	CASSETTAGNTIYF	TGTGCCAGCAGTGAAACCACAGCAGGAAACACCATATATTTT
17	TRBV3-1	many	TRBD1	TRBJ2-7	CASCQGPWGQGAYEQYF	TGTGCCAGCTGCCAAGGCCCATGGGGACAGGGGGCTTACGAGCAGTACTTC
16	TRBV5-1	-	-	TRBJ2-1	CASSPLSGPGDKKQFF	TGCGCCAGCAGCCCACTATCGGGACCGGGGGATAAAAAGCAGTTCTTC
19	TRBV12-3/TRBV12-4	many	TRBD2	TRBJ2-1	CARTHAERPSGSSYNEQFF	TGTGCCAGAACACACGCCGAACGGCCTAGCGGGAGTAGCTACAATGAGCAGTTCTTC
14	TRBV5-5	many	-	TRBJ1-2	CASSLSQQPYGYTF	TGTGCCAGCAGCTTGTCACAGCAACCCTATGGCTACACCTTC
17	TRBV9	-	TRBD2	TRBJ2-2	CASSVVSAPRAGGELFF	TGTGCCAGCAGCGTAGTCTCAGCGCCACGAGCGGGGGGGGAGCTGTTTTTT
18	TRBV5-1	many	TRBD2	TRBJ2-1	CASSPYGGLAVSYNEQFF	TGCGCCAGCAGCCCGTATGGGGGACTAGCGGTATCCTACAATGAGCAGTTCTTC
13	TRBV5-1	many	-	TRBJ2-3	CASSSGSLDTQYF	TGCGCCAGCAGCTCTGGGAGTCTAGATACGCAGTATTTT
15	TRBV7-7	many	TRBD2	TRBJ2-1	CASSPTGTRVNEQFF	TGTGCTAGCAGCCCGACCGGGACTAGGGTCAATGAGCAGTTCTTC
12	TRBV5-1	many	-	TRBJ2-1	CASSLVRGEQFF	TGCGCCAGCAGCTTGGTACGAGGGGAGCAGTTCTTC
14	TRBV2	-	-	TRBJ2-7	CASTERRGPYEQYF	TGTGCCAGCACGGAAAGGAGAGGGCCCTACGAGCAGTACTTC
15	TRBV5-1	many	-	TRBJ1-6	CASSLEAGANSPLHF	TGCGCCAGCAGCTTGGAAGCTGGGGCTAATTCACCCCTCCACTTT
13	TRBV20-1	many	-	TRBJ1-6	CSGADSGESPLHF	TGCAGTGGGGCGGACTCGGGCGAGTCACCCCTCCACTTT
15	TRBV5-6	many	TRBD1	TRBJ1-3	CASSRTGQGADTIYF	TGTGCCAGCAGCCGAACGGGACAGGGGGCCGACACCATATATTTT
15	TRBV5-1	many	-	TRBJ2-2	CASSFRELHTGELFF	TGCGCCAGCAGCTTTCGAGAGCTACACACCGGGGAGCTGTTTTTT
13	TRBV29-1	many	TRBD1	TRBJ2-7	CSVVGQGTYEQYF	TGCAGCGTCGTGGGACAGGGGACCTACGAGCAGTACTTC
15	TRBV5-1	many	-	TRBJ1-1	CASRMNTGMNTEAFF	TGCGCCAGCAGAATGAATACGGGCATGAACACTGAAGCTTTCTTT
18	TRBV11-1	many	TRBD2	TRBJ2-3	CASSFPLAGSFSTDTQYF	TGTGCCAGCAGCTTTCCCCTAGCGGGCTCCTTTAGCACAGATACGCAGTATTTT
16	TRBV20-1	many	-	TRBJ2-3	CSARGLRGDPTDTQYF	TGCAGTGCTAGAGGGTTAAGAGGGGACCCCACAGATACGCAGTATTTT
14	TRBV2	many	-	TRBJ2-2	CASRGLKNTGELFF	TGTGCCAGCAGGGGCCTGAAGAACACCGGGGAGCTGTTTTTT
14	TRBV20-1	many	-	TRBJ1-1	CSARLGGLGTEAFF	TGCAGTGCTAGATTAGGGGGGTTGGGCACTGAAGCTTTCTTT
14	TRBV9	many	-	TRBJ1-4	CASSRGWTNEKLFF	TGTGCCAGCAGCCGGGGGTGGACTAATGAAAAACTGTTTTTT
13	TRBV4-2	many	-	TRBJ2-7	CASSHEDSMEQYF	TGTGCCAGCAGCCATGAGGACAGTATGGAGCAGTACTTC
17	TRBV10-3	many	-	TRBJ2-3	CAISDQGQGKGTDTQYF	TGTGCCATCAGTGACCAGGGTCAGGGGAAGGGCACAGATACGCAGTATTTT
15	TRBV29-1	many	TRBD2	TRBJ2-5	CSVELLAGGQETQYF	TGCAGCGTTGAGTTGCTAGCGGGAGGTCAAGAGACCCAGTACTTC
19	TRBV11-1	few	TRBD2	TRBJ2-5	CASSSPPTSVAGVQETQYF	TGTGCCAGCAGCTCTCCCCCTACCTCTGTAGCGGGAGTCCAAGAGACCCAGTACTTC
11	TRBV6-6	many	-	TRBJ1-6	CASKMEGVLHF	TGTGCCAGCAAAATGGAGGGCGTTCTCCACTTT
16	TRBV12-3/TRBV12-4	many	TRBD2	TRBJ2-7	CASSLGLAVISYEQYF	TGTGCCAGCAGTTTAGGACTAGCGGTAATCTCCTACGAGCAGTACTTC
15	TRBV12-3/TRBV12-4	many	-	TRBJ1-1	CASSLFGGGITEAFF	TGTGCCAGCAGTTTATTTGGAGGAGGGATCACTGAAGCTTTCTTT
14	TRBV3-1	few	-	TRBJ2-3	CASSHRQGTDTQYF	TGTGCCAGCAGCCACCGTCAGGGGACAGATACGCAGTATTTT
15	TRBV5-6	many	-	TRBJ2-5	CASSLLGKARETQYF	TGTGCCAGCAGCTTGCTGGGGAAGGCACGAGAGACCCAGTACTTC